These T cell receptor beta chains were read from a single sample in a study of cytomegalovirus exposure and HLA in healthy donors. The table came from immunoSEQ multiplex PCR; TCRdb's copy has only in-frame clones and leaves some out. This sample yields about 130,000 clones, of which around 80% are seen a single time; 2% to 2.5% belongs to the top ten. Sample: PBMCs. The receptors originated from a man younger than 45 in good health and CMV-seronegative. CDR3s include the opening cysteine and the closing phenylalanine or tryptophan. D genes are given only for firm matches. Only part of the rows carry a size: once, few, many, or a class if the clone is expanded.

J gene: TRBJ2-5; clone size: NA; V gene: TRBV5-1; CDR3 length: 16; D gene: NA; CDR3 protein: CASSWRVIAASETQYF; CDR3 DNA: TGCGCCAGCAGCTGGAGGGTCATAGCGGCCTCAGAGACCCAGTACTTC
J gene: TRBJ2-3; clone size: NA; V gene: TRBV7-9; CDR3 length: 17; D gene: TRBD2; CDR3 protein: CASSQGLAGRRTDTQYF; CDR3 DNA: TGTGCCAGCAGTCAGGGACTAGCGGGAAGAAGGACAGATACGCAGTATTTT
J gene: TRBJ2-3; clone size: NA; V gene: TRBV11-2; CDR3 length: 15; D gene: NA; CDR3 protein: CASSNSGTTTDTQYF; CDR3 DNA: TGTGCCAGCAGCAACTCCGGGACAACCACAGATACGCAGTATTTT
J gene: TRBJ2-6; clone size: NA; V gene: TRBV19; CDR3 length: 17; D gene: NA; CDR3 protein: CASVDIFSSSGANVLTF; CDR3 DNA: TGTGCCAGTGTCGACATATTTTCGAGCTCTGGGGCCAACGTCCTGACTTTC
J gene: TRBJ1-5; clone size: NA; V gene: TRBV30; CDR3 length: 16; D gene: NA; CDR3 protein: CACSRAQGGYNQPQHF; CDR3 DNA: TGTGCCTGTAGCCGGGCCCAGGGAGGATACAATCAGCCCCAGCATTTT
J gene: TRBJ2-7; clone size: NA; V gene: TRBV28; CDR3 length: 14; D gene: TRBD2; CDR3 protein: CASSYLAGSYEQYF; CDR3 DNA: TGTGCCAGCAGTTATCTAGCGGGATCCTACGAGCAGTACTTC
J gene: TRBJ2-7; clone size: NA; V gene: TRBV10-3; CDR3 length: 13; D gene: TRBD1; CDR3 protein: CATRDSSLGEQYF; CDR3 DNA: TGTGCCACCCGGGACAGCTCCCTCGGGGAGCAGTACTTC
J gene: TRBJ2-3; clone size: NA; V gene: TRBV6-5; CDR3 length: 15; D gene: TRBD2; CDR3 protein: CASSYLGLVTDTQYF; CDR3 DNA: TGTGCCAGCAGTTACCTGGGACTAGTCACAGATACGCAGTATTTT
J gene: TRBJ1-1; clone size: NA; V gene: TRBV4-1; CDR3 length: 16; D gene: TRBD1; CDR3 protein: CASTLTRQGEGTEAFF; CDR3 DNA: TGCGCCAGCACCCTAACCCGACAGGGGGAGGGGACTGAAGCTTTCTTT
J gene: TRBJ2-7; clone size: once; V gene: TRBV5-1; CDR3 length: 14; D gene: NA; CDR3 protein: CASSLWGLTTEQYF; CDR3 DNA: TGCGCCAGCAGCTTGTGGGGGCTGACGACCGAGCAGTACTTC
J gene: TRBJ2-7; clone size: once; V gene: TRBV18; CDR3 length: 13; D gene: NA; CDR3 protein: CASSPGRFYEQYF; CDR3 DNA: TGTGCCAGCTCACCGGGCCGCTTCTACGAGCAGTACTTC
J gene: TRBJ1-1; clone size: NA; V gene: TRBV6-5; CDR3 length: 13; D gene: NA; CDR3 protein: CASSYLTTEGAFF; CDR3 DNA: TGTGCCAGCAGTTACTTAACGACCGAGGGAGCTTTCTTT
J gene: TRBJ2-1; clone size: NA; V gene: TRBV6-5; CDR3 length: 13; D gene: NA; CDR3 protein: CASSYSSWAEQFF; CDR3 DNA: TGTGCCAGCAGTTACTCGAGTTGGGCAGAGCAGTTCTTC
J gene: TRBJ1-2; clone size: NA; V gene: TRBV5-1; CDR3 length: 15; D gene: TRBD1; CDR3 protein: CASSSGQEKYYGYTF; CDR3 DNA: TGCGCCAGCAGCTCGGGACAGGAGAAATACTATGGCTACACCTTC
J gene: TRBJ2-2; clone size: NA; V gene: TRBV5-4; CDR3 length: 15; D gene: NA; CDR3 protein: CASSPPLGYTGELFF; CDR3 DNA: TGTGCCAGCAGTCCCCCTCTCGGGTACACCGGGGAGCTGTTTTTT
J gene: TRBJ2-7; clone size: NA; V gene: TRBV11-2; CDR3 length: 14; D gene: TRBD1; CDR3 protein: CASSPGQGAYEQYF; CDR3 DNA: TGTGCCAGCAGCCCGGGACAGGGGGCCTACGAGCAGTACTTC
J gene: TRBJ2-3; clone size: NA; V gene: TRBV7-2; CDR3 length: 16; D gene: TRBD2; CDR3 protein: CASSPRLAGGTDTQYF; CDR3 DNA: TGTGCCAGCAGCCCACGACTAGCGGGAGGCACAGATACGCAGTATTTT
J gene: TRBJ2-3; clone size: NA; V gene: TRBV28; CDR3 length: 15; D gene: TRBD2; CDR3 protein: CASSSSGGRADTQYF; CDR3 DNA: TGTGCCAGCAGTTCTAGCGGGGGAAGGGCAGATACGCAGTATTTT
J gene: TRBJ2-5; clone size: once; V gene: TRBV29-1; CDR3 length: 12; D gene: NA; CDR3 protein: CSVGTAEETQYF; CDR3 DNA: TGCAGCGTCGGTACAGCAGAAGAGACCCAGTACTTC
J gene: TRBJ2-5; clone size: NA; V gene: TRBV5-1; CDR3 length: 16; D gene: TRBD2; CDR3 protein: CASSYGLAGGEETQYF; CDR3 DNA: TGCGCCAGCAGCTATGGACTAGCGGGAGGGGAAGAGACCCAGTACTTC
J gene: TRBJ1-1; clone size: NA; V gene: TRBV6-6; CDR3 length: 15; D gene: NA; CDR3 protein: CASSYSRTDKIEAFF; CDR3 DNA: TGTGCCAGCAGTTACTCCAGAACGGACAAGATTGAAGCTTTCTTT
J gene: TRBJ2-1; clone size: NA; V gene: TRBV19; CDR3 length: 12; D gene: NA; CDR3 protein: CASSTDWNEQFF; CDR3 DNA: TGTGCCAGTAGTACGGACTGGAATGAGCAGTTCTTC
J gene: TRBJ1-2; clone size: few; V gene: TRBV4-1; CDR3 length: 16; D gene: TRBD1; CDR3 protein: CASSHPWTGLNYGYTF; CDR3 DNA: TGCGCCAGCAGCCATCCCTGGACAGGGCTTAACTATGGCTACACCTTC
J gene: TRBJ1-2; clone size: NA; V gene: TRBV6-5; CDR3 length: 14; D gene: NA; CDR3 protein: CASSYSIQAYGYTF; CDR3 DNA: TGTGCCAGCAGTTACTCGATACAGGCCTATGGCTACACCTTC
J gene: TRBJ1-5; clone size: NA; V gene: TRBV6-5; CDR3 length: 15; D gene: NA; CDR3 protein: CASRGQSNSNQPQHF; CDR3 DNA: TGTGCCAGCAGAGGACAGTCAAATAGCAATCAGCCCCAGCATTTT
J gene: TRBJ1-5; clone size: NA; V gene: TRBV2; CDR3 length: 12; D gene: NA; CDR3 protein: CASRGLGQPQHF; CDR3 DNA: TGTGCCAGCAGGGGTCTAGGTCAGCCCCAGCATTTT
J gene: TRBJ1-2; clone size: NA; V gene: TRBV10-1; CDR3 length: 15; D gene: TRBD1; CDR3 protein: CASSSRGTEDHGYTF; CDR3 DNA: TGCGCCAGCAGTTCCCGGGGGACAGAGGACCATGGCTACACCTTC
J gene: TRBJ1-1; clone size: NA; V gene: TRBV19; CDR3 length: 13; D gene: NA; CDR3 protein: CAASLREGTEAFF; CDR3 DNA: TGTGCCGCCTCGCTGCGGGAGGGCACTGAAGCTTTCTTT
J gene: TRBJ1-1; clone size: once; V gene: TRBV27; CDR3 length: 14; D gene: TRBD1; CDR3 protein: CASRTQGTNTEAFF; CDR3 DNA: TGTGCCAGCAGGACACAGGGGACGAACACTGAAGCTTTCTTT
J gene: TRBJ2-7; clone size: NA; V gene: TRBV5-1; CDR3 length: 16; D gene: TRBD1; CDR3 protein: CASSFVTGTLIPEQYF; CDR3 DNA: TGCGCCAGCAGCTTCGTGACAGGGACGCTTATCCCGGAGCAGTACTTC
J gene: TRBJ1-1; clone size: NA; V gene: TRBV29-1; CDR3 length: 13; D gene: NA; CDR3 protein: CSVCYRQNTEAFF; CDR3 DNA: TGCAGCGTTTGTTACAGACAGAACACTGAAGCTTTCTTT
J gene: TRBJ1-3; clone size: NA; V gene: TRBV28; CDR3 length: 16; D gene: NA; CDR3 protein: CASSLLSVTLGNTIYF; CDR3 DNA: TGTGCCAGCAGTTTACTCTCAGTAACCCTTGGAAACACCATATATTTT
J gene: TRBJ1-3; clone size: few; V gene: TRBV9; CDR3 length: 15; D gene: TRBD1; CDR3 protein: CASSVGQGGMNTIYF; CDR3 DNA: TGTGCCAGCAGCGTCGGACAGGGCGGTATGAACACCATATATTTT
J gene: TRBJ2-3; clone size: once; V gene: TRBV10-2; CDR3 length: 14; D gene: NA; CDR3 protein: CASSDTLVADTQYF; CDR3 DNA: TGCGCCAGCAGTGATACTCTAGTAGCAGATACGCAGTATTTT
J gene: TRBJ2-3; clone size: NA; V gene: TRBV7-9; CDR3 length: 12; D gene: TRBD1; CDR3 protein: CSLDRGADTQYF; CDR3 DNA: TGTTCCTTGGACAGGGGTGCAGATACGCAGTATTTT
J gene: TRBJ2-7; clone size: NA; V gene: TRBV19; CDR3 length: 11; D gene: NA; CDR3 protein: CASSNSYEQYF; CDR3 DNA: TGTGCCAGTAGTAACTCGTACGAGCAGTACTTC
J gene: TRBJ1-6; clone size: NA; V gene: TRBV10-3; CDR3 length: 13; D gene: TRBD1; CDR3 protein: CAAKGQFNSPLHF; CDR3 DNA: TGTGCCGCGAAGGGACAGTTTAATTCACCCCTCCACTTT
J gene: TRBJ2-7; clone size: NA; V gene: TRBV27; CDR3 length: 16; D gene: TRBD2; CDR3 protein: CASSLSTGTSYDEQYF; CDR3 DNA: TGTGCCAGCAGTTTATCGACCGGGACTAGCTACGACGAGCAGTACTTC
J gene: TRBJ1-4; clone size: NA; V gene: TRBV30; CDR3 length: 15; D gene: NA; CDR3 protein: CAWSVQQALNEKLFF; CDR3 DNA: TGTGCCTGGAGTGTACAGCAAGCCCTTAATGAAAAACTGTTTTTT
J gene: TRBJ1-2; clone size: NA; V gene: TRBV10-3; CDR3 length: 13; D gene: NA; CDR3 protein: CAISKTEDYGYTF; CDR3 DNA: TGTGCCATCAGTAAGACAGAGGACTATGGCTACACCTTC